The clone carrying this T cell receptor (beta chain) was observed a few times. Its antigen is as yet unknown. This sample was taken from a study of vaccination and CD4 T cells after COVID-19. Study at large: Cells were stimulated with overlapping spike peptide pools from SARS-CoV-2, HCoV-NL63, HCoV-OC43 and HCoV-229E. Each of the control cultures got a CEFX pool, an HIV-1 Nef pool, or no peptide.

The Oncomine TCR Beta short-read assay was applied to DNA of cultured CD4+ T cells. TCRdb re-analysed the PCR reads in MiXCR, keeping a single row per CDR3 protein. The sample gives approximately 20,000 distinct CDR3 sequences, 46% of which show up once; about 13% is in the top ten. Time point of the sample: late sampling 161 to 241 days after vaccination in a few convalescent patients. Treatment meaning: approximately nine-day PBMC culture with coronavirus spike peptide pools or control peptides (ViraFEST assay). V was cut by 6 bases and J by 2 bases, with 11 bases left in between. The CDR3 runs to 14 residues.

Sequencing was performed on CD4+ T cells from blood, cultured in vitro, taken about 7 months after SARS-CoV-2 vaccination. V is TRBV6-7 and J is TRBJ1-5; D is perhaps TRBD1 (5 bases). TRBV6-7 is treated as an ORF (open reading frame) with a function not yet certain. This receptor was identified in a human donor who had recovered from COVID-19. CDR3 DNA: TGTGCCAGCAGCCGCGGGGGGGGCAATCAGCCCCAGCATTTT. Translating gives CASSRGGGNQPQHF.